This T cell receptor beta chain is from a study of T cell repertoires in aging, cancer and after chemotherapy. General study results and limits: Healthy donors lost TCR diversity with age mainly through richness, cancer patients through richness and evenness. Median generation probability rose over the chemotherapy interval in each cancer cohort, suggesting rebound thymic output.

Amplification of TCR beta used genomic DNA extracted from peripheral blood. By share, this clonotype counts as medium-sized. The antigen remains unidentified. Multiplex touch-down PCR with TRB-A/B primers amplified rearranged V-D-J TRB sequences. TCRdb called the multiplex PCR reads again in MiXCR, with one record for every CDR3 protein. This table holds thousands of distinct CDR3 sequences, 20% to 25% found once. This sequence was found in a human donor with a blood cancer. Sequenced: blood.

CDR3 sequence: CASSYSIFSLAESTDTQYF. Written as DNA, the CDR3 is TGTGCCAGCAGTTACTCGATTTTCTCCCTAGCGGAAAGCACAGATACGCAGTATTTT. V usage is TRBV6-2 or TRBV6-3 and J usage is TRBJ2-3; the match to TRBD2 covers 7 bases. The CDR3 is 19 residues long. Germline loops: CDR1 MNHEY, CDR2 SVGEGT. The junction had 12 bases not matched to a gene; V was cut back by 0 bases and J by 0 bases.